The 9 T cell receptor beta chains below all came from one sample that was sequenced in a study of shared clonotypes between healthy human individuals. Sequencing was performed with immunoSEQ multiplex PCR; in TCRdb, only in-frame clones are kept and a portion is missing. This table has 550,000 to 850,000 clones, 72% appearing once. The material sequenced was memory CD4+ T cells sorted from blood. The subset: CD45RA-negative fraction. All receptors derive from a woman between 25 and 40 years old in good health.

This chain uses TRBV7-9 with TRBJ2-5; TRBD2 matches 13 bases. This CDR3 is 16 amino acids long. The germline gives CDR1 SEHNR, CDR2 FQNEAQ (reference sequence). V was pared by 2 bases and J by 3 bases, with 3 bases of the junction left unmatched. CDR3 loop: CASSLHGTSGKETQYF. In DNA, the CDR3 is TGTGCCAGCAGCTTACACGGGACTAGCGGGAAAGAGACCCAGTACTTC.

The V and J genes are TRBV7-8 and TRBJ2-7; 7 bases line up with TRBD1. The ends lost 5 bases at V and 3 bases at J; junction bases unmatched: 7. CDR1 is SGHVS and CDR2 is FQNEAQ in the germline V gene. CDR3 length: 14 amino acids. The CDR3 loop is CASSEGQPDYEQYF. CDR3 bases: TGTGCCAGCAGCGAGGGACAGCCTGACTACGAGCAGTACTTC.

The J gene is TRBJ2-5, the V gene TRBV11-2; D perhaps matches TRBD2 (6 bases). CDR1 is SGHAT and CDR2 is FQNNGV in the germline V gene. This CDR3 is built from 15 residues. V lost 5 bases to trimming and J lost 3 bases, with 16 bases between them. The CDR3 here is CASSKPGAFKETQYF. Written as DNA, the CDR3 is TGTGCCAGCAGCAAGCCGGGAGCATTTAAAGAGACCCAGTACTTC.

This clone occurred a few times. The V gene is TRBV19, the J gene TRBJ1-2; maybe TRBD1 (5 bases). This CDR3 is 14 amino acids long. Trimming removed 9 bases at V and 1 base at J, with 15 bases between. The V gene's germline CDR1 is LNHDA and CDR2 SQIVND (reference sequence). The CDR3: CASHKQGVNYGYTF. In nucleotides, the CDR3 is TGTGCCAGCCATAAGCAGGGAGTTAACTATGGCTACACCTTC.

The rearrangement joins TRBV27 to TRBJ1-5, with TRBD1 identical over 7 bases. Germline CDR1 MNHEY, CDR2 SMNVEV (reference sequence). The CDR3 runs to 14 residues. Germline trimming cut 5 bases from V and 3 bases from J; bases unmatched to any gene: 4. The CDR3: CASSQGQYNQPQHF. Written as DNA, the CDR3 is TGTGCCAGCAGTCAGGGACAGTACAATCAGCCCCAGCATTTT.

The CDR3 sequence is CASSLAGGDGELFF. DNA of the CDR3: TGTGCCAGCAGTTTGGCAGGGGGCGATGGGGAGCTGTTTTTT. The rearrangement joins TRBV28 to TRBJ2-2, with 8 bases identical to TRBD1. The germline V gene has CDR1 MDHEN and CDR2 SYDVKM. CDR3 size: 14 residues. Trimming at V came to 3 bases and at J to 8 bases, leaving 5 bases not matched to a gene.

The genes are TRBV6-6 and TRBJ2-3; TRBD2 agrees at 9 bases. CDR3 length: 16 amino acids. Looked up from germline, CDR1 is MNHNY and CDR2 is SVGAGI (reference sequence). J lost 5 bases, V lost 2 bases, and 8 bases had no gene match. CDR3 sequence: CASSYPREGQRDTQYF. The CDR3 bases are TGTGCCAGCAGTTACCCGCGGGAGGGCCAGAGAGATACGCAGTATTTT.

The CDR3 reads CASSPRTSGSSGTDTQYF. The CDR3 bases are TGTGCCAGCAGCCCGCGGACTAGCGGGAGCTCAGGCACAGATACGCAGTATTTT. The rearrangement joins TRBV7-8 to TRBJ2-3; TRBD2 aligns across 13 bases. Trimming cost V 5 bases and J 1 base; bases outside gene matches: 9. Germline V gene lookup returns CDR1 SGHVS and CDR2 FQNEAQ. This CDR3 has 18 amino acids.

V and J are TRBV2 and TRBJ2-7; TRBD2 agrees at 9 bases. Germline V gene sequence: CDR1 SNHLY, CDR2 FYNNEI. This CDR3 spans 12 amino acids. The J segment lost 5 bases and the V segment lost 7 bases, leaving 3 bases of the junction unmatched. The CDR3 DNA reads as TGTGCCAGCATCCTAGCGGGAAACGAGCAGTACTTC. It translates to CASILAGNEQYF.